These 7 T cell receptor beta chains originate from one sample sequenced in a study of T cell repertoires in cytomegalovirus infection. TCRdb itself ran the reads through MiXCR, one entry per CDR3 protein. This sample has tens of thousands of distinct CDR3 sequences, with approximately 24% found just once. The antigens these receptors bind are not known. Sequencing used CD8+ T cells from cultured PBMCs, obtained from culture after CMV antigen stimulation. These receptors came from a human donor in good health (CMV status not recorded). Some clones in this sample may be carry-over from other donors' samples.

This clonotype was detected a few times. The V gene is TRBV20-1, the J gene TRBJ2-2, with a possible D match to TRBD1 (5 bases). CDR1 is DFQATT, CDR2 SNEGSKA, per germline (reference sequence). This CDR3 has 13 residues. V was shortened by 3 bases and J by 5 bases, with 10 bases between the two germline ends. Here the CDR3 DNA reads TGCAGTGCTAGCGGCGCAGGGACCGGGGAGCTGTTTTTT. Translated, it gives CSASGAGTGELFF.

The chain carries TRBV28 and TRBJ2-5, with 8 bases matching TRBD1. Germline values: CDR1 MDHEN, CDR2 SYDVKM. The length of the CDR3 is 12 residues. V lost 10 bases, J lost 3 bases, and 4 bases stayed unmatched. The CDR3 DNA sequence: TGTGCCACTCTACAGGGGGAAGAGACCCAGTACTTC. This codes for CATLQGEETQYF.

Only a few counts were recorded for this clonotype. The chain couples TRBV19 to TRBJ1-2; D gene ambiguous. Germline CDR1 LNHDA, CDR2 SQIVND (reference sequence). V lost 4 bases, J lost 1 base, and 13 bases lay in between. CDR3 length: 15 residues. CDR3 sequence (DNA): TGTGCCAGTAGTAGATGGGGTCAGCGTAACTATGGCTACACCTTC. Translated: CASSRWGQRNYGYTF.

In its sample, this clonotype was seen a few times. The CDR3 is CASSPVAGLSYEQYF. CDR3 coding DNA: TGTGCCAGTAGTCCTGTAGCGGGGCTCTCCTACGAGCAGTACTTC. The rearrangement joins TRBV19 to TRBJ2-7, with 8 nucleotides matching TRBD2. CDR3 size: 15 residues. Germline CDR1 LNHDA, CDR2 SQIVND (reference sequence). V lost 5 bases to trimming and J lost 0 bases; unmatched junction nucleotides: 6.

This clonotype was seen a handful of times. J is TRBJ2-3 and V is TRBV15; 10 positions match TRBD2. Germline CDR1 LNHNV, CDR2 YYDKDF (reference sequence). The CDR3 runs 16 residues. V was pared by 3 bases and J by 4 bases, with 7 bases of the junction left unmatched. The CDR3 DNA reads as TGTGCCACCAGCAGCTTGCTAGCGGGGGAGCCAGATACGCAGTATTTT. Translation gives CATSSLLAGEPDTQYF.

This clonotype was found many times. The CDR3, as DNA: TGTGCCAGCAGCTTAGCAGGGATCTACAATCAGCCCCAGCATTTT. Amino acid sequence: CASSLAGIYNQPQHF. The chain is built from TRBV11-2 and TRBJ1-5, with TRBD1 as a possible D gene (5 bases). Germline V lookup: CDR1 SGHAT, CDR2 FQNNGV. V lost 1 base and J 3 bases, leaving 10 bases between the germline ends. This CDR3 has 15 residues.

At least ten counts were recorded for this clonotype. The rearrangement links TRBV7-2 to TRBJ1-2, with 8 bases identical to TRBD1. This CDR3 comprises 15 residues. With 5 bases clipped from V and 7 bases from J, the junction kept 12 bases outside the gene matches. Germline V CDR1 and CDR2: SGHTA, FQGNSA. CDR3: CASSPARRTGSGYTF. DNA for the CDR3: TGTGCCAGCAGCCCCGCGCGCCGGACAGGGTCTGGCTACACCTTC.